The clone carrying this T cell receptor beta chain showed up just once. The data belong to a study of T cell changes during pregnancy in multiple sclerosis. The table came from immunoSEQ multiplex PCR; TCRdb's copy has only in-frame clones and leaves some out. There are under 85,000 clones in the sample; about 94% occur only once, and 0.58% lies in the top ten. The V gene's germline CDR1 is SGHDN and CDR2 FVKESK. Trimming took 0 bases from V and 6 from J, leaving 9 bases between them. CDR3 size: 13 residues. This clonotype was obtained from a female donor with multiple sclerosis, enrolled in a pregnancy study. Material: peripheral blood, obtained in the third trimester of pregnancy. This rearrangement joins TRBV14 to TRBJ2-7; no firm D call. CDR3 residues: CASSQEVRFEQYF. The CDR3 nucleotides read TGTGCCAGCAGCCAAGAGGTCAGATTCGAGCAGTACTTC.